The clone carrying this TCR beta chain came up a few times. Its specificity is unknown. UMIs and sample barcodes were carried by the TCR alpha and TCR beta cDNA libraries that 5'RACE produced using constant-segment primers. MiXCR was run by TCRdb on the 5' RACE reads, yielding one entry per CDR3 protein. The data hold about 560,000 distinct CDR3 sequences, with about a fifth observed a single time. The CDR3 sequence is 16 residues long. The V gene lost 7 bases and the J gene lost 5 bases, with 24 bases spanning the gap. The entry originates in a study of T-cell memory formation after mild COVID-19. The overall study: Clusters were largely donor specific.

Broader study findings: CD4/CD8 balance characterized clones contracting day 15 to 85, and CD4+ skew characterized later expanders. Shrinking CD4+ clones resided mostly in CM and EM, and CD8+ ones in EMRA.

This sequence originates from an adult woman who had mild COVID-19 (a few samples of this study predate the infection). Cell type and time point are not known. The J gene is TRBJ2-7, the V gene TRBV12-3 or TRBV12-4; D could derive from TRBD1 or TRBD2 (5 bases each). The specimen was PBMCs or a T cell subset sorted from them (not recorded which). In DNA, the CDR3 is TGTGCCAGCAAGTTCTCACGGGGCGGCGGAGTGCACGAGCAGTACTTC. Residues: CASKFSRGGGVHEQYF.